These 9 T cell receptor beta chains share one sample of origin, sequenced in a study of blood T cells in healthy people across ages. The second PCR ran roughly 6 to 11 cycles with a sample-barcoded 5' primer and J-beta primers. TCRdb re-called the 5' RACE reads through MiXCR, storing one row per CDR3 protein. The sample carries roughly 800,000 distinct CDR3 sequences, roughly 60% recorded once. The sequenced sample consisted of blood. All receptors come from a young man in good health.

This clonotype was seen only a few times. This chain connects TRBV7-9 to TRBJ2-5; a possible D gene is TRBD2 (6 bases). The V end lost 3 bases, the J end lost 8 bases, and 10 bases lay between the germline ends. The CDR3 is 12 amino acids. CDR1 is SEHNR and CDR2 is FQNEAQ in the germline V gene (reference sequence). For the CDR3, the DNA is TGTGCCAGCAGCTTGGGCGGGAAAACCCAGTACTTC. Translating gives CASSLGGKTQYF.

The J gene is TRBJ2-1, the V gene TRBV28, with 8 bases identical to TRBD2. The J call may be wrong; the DNA end is better matched by TRBJ2-7. Germline lookup yields CDR1 MDHEN and CDR2 SYDVKM. The CDR3 contains 14 residues. DNA for the CDR3: TGTGCCAGCATTCAAAGCGGGAGAGGGTACGAGCAGTACTTC. Protein sequence: CASIQSGRGYEQYF.

The chain joins TRBV29-1 to TRBJ2-1; TRBD2 matches 8 bases. This CDR3 region has 16 residues. V trimming: 7 bases; J trimming: 6 bases; junction bases outside the gene matches: 17. CDR1 is SQVTM, CDR2 ANQGSEA, per germline. As DNA, the CDR3 is TGCAGCGCCGTAGCGGGAAGGATTATATTGGGCAATGAGCAGTTCTTC. It codes for CSAVAGRIILGNEQFF.

The chain has TRBV6-1 and TRBJ2-3; possible D gene TRBD1, 5 bases. The CDR3 length is 14 residues. The germline V gene encodes CDR1 MNHNS and CDR2 SASEGT. V gave up 4 bases and J gave up 2 bases, with 10 bases separating them. CDR3 protein: CASSVQAPTDTQYF. The CDR3 DNA follows: TGTGCCAGCAGTGTACAGGCACCCACAGATACGCAGTATTTT.

This rearrangement joins TRBV5-4 to TRBJ2-7, with a weak D call TRBD1 (6 bases). Germline V lookup: CDR1 SGHNT, CDR2 YYREEE (reference sequence). This CDR3 contains 15 residues. The V and J ends lost 1 base and 3 bases respectively, with 14 bases between them. The CDR3 protein is CASSLSGTSVYEQYF. DNA of the CDR3: TGTGCCAGCAGCTTGTCTGGGACATCGGTCTACGAGCAGTACTTC.

The chain has TRBV11-2 and TRBJ1-1; D unclear. The length of the CDR3 is 13 residues. Germline assignment: CDR1 SGHAT and CDR2 FQNNGV. Trimming stripped 8 bases from V and 11 bases from J, with 21 bases between. The CDR3 bases are TGTGCCAGCCCCTTCTTGGTCGGAGCCCCGGCTTTCTTT. It is translated as CASPFLVGAPAFF.

V and J are TRBV7-9 and TRBJ1-2; 8 nucleotides agree with TRBD1. Germline V CDR1 and CDR2: SEHNR, FQNEAQ (reference sequence). V gave up 5 bases and J gave up 5 bases; unmatched junction bases: 10. The CDR3 is 15 residues long. The CDR3 DNA sequence: TGTGCCAGCAGCCACGACGGGACAGGCCTATATGGCTACACCTTC. It yields the protein CASSHDGTGLYGYTF.

The J gene is TRBJ2-3, the V gene TRBV5-8, with D possibly being TRBD2 (6 bases). Trimming shortened V by 5 bases and J by 2 bases, and 15 bases separated the two germline ends. The CDR3 contains 15 residues. Germline assignment: CDR1 SGHTS and CDR2 YDEGEE. This CDR3 reads CASRRTGLYTDTQYF. The CDR3, as DNA: TGTGCCAGCAGGAGGACCGGACTATACACAGATACGCAGTATTTT.

V gene TRBV20-1 combines with J gene TRBJ2-3; perhaps TRBD2 as D (6 bases). Trimming removed 5 bases from V and 0 bases from J, with 12 bases in between. Germline V gene lookup returns CDR1 DFQATT and CDR2 SNEGSKA (reference sequence). The CDR3 length is 14 residues. The DNA for the CDR3 is TGCAGTGCTCTTACGGGAGATAGCACAGATACGCAGTATTTT. It encodes CSALTGDSTDTQYF.